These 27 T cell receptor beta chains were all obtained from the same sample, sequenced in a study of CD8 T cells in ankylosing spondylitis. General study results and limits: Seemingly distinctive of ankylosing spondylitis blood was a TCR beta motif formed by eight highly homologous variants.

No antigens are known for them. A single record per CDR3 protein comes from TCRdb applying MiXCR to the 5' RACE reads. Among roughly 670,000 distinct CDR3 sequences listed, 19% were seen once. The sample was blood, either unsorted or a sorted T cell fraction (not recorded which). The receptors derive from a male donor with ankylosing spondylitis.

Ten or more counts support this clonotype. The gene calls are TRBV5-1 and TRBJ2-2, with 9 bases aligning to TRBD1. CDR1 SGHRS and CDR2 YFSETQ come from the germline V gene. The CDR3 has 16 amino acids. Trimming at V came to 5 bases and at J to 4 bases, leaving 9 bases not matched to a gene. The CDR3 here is CASSYTGGTGTGELFF. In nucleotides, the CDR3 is TGCGCCAGCAGTTATACAGGGGGCACGGGCACCGGGGAGCTGTTTTTT.

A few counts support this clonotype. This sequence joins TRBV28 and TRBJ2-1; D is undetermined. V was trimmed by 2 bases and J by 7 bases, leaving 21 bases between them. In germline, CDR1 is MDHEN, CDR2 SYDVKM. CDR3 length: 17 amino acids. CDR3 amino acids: CASSLIGGRSEWNEQFF. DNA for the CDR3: TGTGCCAGCAGTTTAATTGGTGGCAGGAGCGAGTGGAATGAGCAGTTCTTC.

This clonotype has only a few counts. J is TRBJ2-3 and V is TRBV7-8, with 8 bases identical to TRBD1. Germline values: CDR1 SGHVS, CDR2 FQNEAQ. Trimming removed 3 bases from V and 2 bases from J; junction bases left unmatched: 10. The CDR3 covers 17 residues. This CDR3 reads CASSLAPGQDYTDTQYF. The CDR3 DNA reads TGTGCCAGCAGCTTGGCACCGGGACAGGATTACACAGATACGCAGTATTTT.

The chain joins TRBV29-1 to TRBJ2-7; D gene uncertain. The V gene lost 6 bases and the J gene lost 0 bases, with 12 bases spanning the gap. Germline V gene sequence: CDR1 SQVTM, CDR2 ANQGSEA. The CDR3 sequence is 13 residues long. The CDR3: CSVYRDGSYEQYF. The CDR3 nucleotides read TGCAGCGTATACCGCGACGGCTCCTACGAGCAGTACTTC.

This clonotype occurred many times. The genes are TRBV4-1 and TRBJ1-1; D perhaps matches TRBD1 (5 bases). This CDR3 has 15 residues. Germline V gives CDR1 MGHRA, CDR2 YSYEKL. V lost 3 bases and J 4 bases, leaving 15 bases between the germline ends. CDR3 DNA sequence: TGCGCCAGCAGCCAGAGGGACGTCGGTGGCACTGAAGCTTTCTTT. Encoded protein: CASSQRDVGGTEAFF.

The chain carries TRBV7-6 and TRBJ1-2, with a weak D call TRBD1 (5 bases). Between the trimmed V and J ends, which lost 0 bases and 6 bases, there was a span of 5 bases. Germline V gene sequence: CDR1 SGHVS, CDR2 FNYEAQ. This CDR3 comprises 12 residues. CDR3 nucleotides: TGTGCCAGCAGCTTAGCAGGGGATGGCTACACCTTC. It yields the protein CASSLAGDGYTF.

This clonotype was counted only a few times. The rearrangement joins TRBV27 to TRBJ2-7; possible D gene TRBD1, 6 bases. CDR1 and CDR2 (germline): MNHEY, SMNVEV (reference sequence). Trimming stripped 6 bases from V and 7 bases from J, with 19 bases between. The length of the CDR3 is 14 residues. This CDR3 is CASSPPWDQGEQYF. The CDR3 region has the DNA TGTGCCAGCAGCCCCCCTTGGGATCAGGGGGAGCAGTACTTC.

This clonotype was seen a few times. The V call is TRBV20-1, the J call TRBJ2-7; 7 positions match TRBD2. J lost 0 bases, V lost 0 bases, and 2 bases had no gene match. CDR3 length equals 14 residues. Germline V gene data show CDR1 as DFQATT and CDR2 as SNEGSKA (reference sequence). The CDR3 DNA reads TGCAGTGCTAGAGATGGGAGGGACTCCTACGAGCAGTACTTC. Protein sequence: CSARDGRDSYEQYF.

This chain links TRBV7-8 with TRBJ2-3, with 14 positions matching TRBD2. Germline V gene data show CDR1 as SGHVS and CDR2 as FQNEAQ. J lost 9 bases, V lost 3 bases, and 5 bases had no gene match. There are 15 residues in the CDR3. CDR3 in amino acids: CASSFGLAGGTTQYF. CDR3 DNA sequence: TGTGCCAGCAGCTTTGGACTAGCGGGAGGAACCACGCAGTATTTT.

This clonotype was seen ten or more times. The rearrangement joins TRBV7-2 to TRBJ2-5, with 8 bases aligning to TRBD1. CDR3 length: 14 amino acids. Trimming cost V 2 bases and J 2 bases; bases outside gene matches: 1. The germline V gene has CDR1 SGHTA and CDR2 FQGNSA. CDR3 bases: TGTGCCAGCAGCTTAAACAGGGGGCAAGAGACCCAGTACTTC. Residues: CASSLNRGQETQYF.

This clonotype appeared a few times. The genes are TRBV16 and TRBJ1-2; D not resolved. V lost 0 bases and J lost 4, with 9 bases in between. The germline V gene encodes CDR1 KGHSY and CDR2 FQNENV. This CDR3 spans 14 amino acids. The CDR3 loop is CASSQSRLSYGYTF. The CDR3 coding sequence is TGTGCCAGCAGCCAATCACGGCTGAGCTATGGCTACACCTTC.

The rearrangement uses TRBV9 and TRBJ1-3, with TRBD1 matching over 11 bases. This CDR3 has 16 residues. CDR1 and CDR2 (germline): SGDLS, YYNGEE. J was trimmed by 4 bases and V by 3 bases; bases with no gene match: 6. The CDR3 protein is CASSAGQGAGGNTIYF. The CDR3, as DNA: TGTGCCAGCAGCGCCGGACAGGGGGCCGGGGGAAACACCATATATTTT.

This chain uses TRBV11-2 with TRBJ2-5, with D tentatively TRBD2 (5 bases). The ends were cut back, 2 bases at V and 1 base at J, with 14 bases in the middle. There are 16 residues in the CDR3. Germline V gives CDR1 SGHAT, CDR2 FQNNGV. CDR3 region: CASSLLGPGSQETQYF. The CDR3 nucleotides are TGTGCCAGCAGCTTACTTGGACCGGGGAGCCAAGAGACCCAGTACTTC.

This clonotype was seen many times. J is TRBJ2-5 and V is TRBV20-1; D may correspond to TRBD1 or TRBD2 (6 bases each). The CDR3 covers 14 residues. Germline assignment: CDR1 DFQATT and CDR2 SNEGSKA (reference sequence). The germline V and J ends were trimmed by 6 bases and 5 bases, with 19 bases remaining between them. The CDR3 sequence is CSARRGVGMETQYF. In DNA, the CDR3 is TGCAGTGCCCGGAGGGGGGTAGGAATGGAGACCCAGTACTTC.

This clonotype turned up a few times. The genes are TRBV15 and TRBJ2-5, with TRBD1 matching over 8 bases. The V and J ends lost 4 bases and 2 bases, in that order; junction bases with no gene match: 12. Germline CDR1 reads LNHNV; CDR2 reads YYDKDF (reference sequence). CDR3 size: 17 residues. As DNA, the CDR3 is TGTGCCACCAGCACCCAAAGGGGGGACAGGCGTCAAGAGACCCAGTACTTC. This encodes CATSTQRGDRRQETQYF.

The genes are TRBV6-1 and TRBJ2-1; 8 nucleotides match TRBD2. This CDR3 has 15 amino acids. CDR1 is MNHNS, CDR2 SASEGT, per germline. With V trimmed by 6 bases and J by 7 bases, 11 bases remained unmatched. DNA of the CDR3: TGTGCCAGCAGAGCCGTTGGACTAGCCGGGAATGAGCAGTTCTTC. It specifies CASRAVGLAGNEQFF.

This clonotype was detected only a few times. This CDR3 reads CASSLSEGEAFF. CDR3 in DNA: TGTGCCAGCAGTTTATCAGAGGGTGAAGCTTTCTTT. The rearrangement links TRBV12-3 or TRBV12-4 to TRBJ1-1; D is uncertain. CDR3 length: 12 amino acids. Trimming removed 2 bases at V and 7 bases at J, with 8 bases between.

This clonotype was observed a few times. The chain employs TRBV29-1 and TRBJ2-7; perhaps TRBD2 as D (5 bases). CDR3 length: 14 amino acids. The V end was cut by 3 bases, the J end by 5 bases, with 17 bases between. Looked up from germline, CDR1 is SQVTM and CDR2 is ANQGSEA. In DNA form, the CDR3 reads TGCAGCGTTGAGGAGGACTTAGGAGGCCACGAGCAGTACTTC. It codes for CSVEEDLGGHEQYF.

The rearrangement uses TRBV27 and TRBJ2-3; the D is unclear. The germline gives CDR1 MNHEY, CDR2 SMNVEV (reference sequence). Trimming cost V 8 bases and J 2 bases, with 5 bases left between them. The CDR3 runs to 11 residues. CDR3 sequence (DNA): TGTGCCAGCGCTAACACAGATACGCAGTATTTT. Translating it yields CASANTDTQYF.

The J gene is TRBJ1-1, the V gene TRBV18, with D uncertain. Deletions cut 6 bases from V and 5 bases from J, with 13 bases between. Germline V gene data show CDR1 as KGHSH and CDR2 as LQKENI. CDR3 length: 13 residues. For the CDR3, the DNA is TGTGCCAGCTCGGGGAGCGGGCAGACTGAAGCTTTCTTT. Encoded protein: CASSGSGQTEAFF.

CDR3 loop: CASSERQGSLWEQYF. The CDR3 bases are TGTGCCAGCAGTGAACGGCAGGGGAGCCTTTGGGAGCAGTACTTC. The chain has TRBV2 and TRBJ2-7; D might be TRBD1 (6 bases). V was cut by 2 bases and J by 7 bases, with 18 bases left in between. The CDR3 loop spans 15 amino acids. CDR1 and CDR2 from the germline V gene are SNHLY and FYNNEI.

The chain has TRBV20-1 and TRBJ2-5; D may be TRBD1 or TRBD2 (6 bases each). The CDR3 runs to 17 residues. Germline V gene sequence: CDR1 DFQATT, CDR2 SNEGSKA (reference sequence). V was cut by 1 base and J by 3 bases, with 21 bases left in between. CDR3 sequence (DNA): TGCAGTGCTAGAGGCCGGAGCTCGGGGGCTGGGGAAGAGACCCAGTACTTC. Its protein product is CSARGRSSGAGEETQYF.

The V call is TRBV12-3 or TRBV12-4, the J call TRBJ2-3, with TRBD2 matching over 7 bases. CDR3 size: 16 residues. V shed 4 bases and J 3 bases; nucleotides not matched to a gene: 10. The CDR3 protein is CASSSSQGGVTDTQYF. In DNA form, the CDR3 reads TGTGCCAGCAGTTCTTCCCAGGGAGGGGTTACAGATACGCAGTATTTT.

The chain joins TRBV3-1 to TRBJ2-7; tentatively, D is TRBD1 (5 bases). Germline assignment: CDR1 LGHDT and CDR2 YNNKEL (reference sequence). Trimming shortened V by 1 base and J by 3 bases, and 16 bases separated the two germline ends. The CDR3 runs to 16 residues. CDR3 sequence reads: CASSQVGQGKHYEQYF. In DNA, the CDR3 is TGTGCCAGCAGCCAAGTCGGTCAGGGTAAGCACTACGAGCAGTACTTC.

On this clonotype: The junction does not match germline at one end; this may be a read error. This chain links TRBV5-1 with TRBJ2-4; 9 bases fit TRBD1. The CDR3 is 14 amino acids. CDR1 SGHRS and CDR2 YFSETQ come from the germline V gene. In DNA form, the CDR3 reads TGCGCCAGCAGCCCTAGGACAGGGGAAAACATTCAGCACTTC. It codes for CASSPRTGENIQHF. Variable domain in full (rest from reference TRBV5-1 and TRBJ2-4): KAGVTQTPRYLIKTRGQQVTLSCSPISGHRSVSWYQQTPGQGLQFLFEYFSETQRNKGNFPGRFSGRQFSNSRSEMNVSTLELGDSALYLCASSPRTGENIQHFGAGTRLSVL.

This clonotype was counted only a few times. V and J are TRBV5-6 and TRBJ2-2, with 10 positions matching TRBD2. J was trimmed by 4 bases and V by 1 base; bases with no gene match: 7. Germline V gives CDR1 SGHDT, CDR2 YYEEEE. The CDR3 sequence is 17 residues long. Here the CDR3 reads CASSLISGGIGTGELFF. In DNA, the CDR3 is TGTGCCAGCAGCTTGATTAGCGGGGGGATCGGCACCGGGGAGCTGTTTTTT.

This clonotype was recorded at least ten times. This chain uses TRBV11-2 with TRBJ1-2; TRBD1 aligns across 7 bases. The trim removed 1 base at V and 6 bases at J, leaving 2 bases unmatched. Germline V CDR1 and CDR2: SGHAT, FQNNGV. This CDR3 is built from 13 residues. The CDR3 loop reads CASSLGTGDGYTF. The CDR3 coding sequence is TGTGCCAGCAGCTTAGGGACAGGAGATGGCTACACCTTC.